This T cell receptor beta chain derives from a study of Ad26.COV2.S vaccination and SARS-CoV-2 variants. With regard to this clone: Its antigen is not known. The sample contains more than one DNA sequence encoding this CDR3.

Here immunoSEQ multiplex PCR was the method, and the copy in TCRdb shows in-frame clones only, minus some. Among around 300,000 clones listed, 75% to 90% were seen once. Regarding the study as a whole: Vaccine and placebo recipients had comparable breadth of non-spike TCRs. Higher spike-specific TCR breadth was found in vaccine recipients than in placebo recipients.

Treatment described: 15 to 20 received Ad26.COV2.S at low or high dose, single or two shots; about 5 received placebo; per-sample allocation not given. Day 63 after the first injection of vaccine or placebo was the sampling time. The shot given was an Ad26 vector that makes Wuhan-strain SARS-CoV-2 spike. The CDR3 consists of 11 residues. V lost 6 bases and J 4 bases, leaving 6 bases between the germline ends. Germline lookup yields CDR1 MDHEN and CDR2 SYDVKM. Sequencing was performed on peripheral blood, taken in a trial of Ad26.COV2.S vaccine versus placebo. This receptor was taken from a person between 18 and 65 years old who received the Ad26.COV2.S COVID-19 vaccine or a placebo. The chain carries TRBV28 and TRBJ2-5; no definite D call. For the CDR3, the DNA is TGTGCCAGCAGCCCCCGAGAGACCCAGTACTTC. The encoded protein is CASSPRETQYF.